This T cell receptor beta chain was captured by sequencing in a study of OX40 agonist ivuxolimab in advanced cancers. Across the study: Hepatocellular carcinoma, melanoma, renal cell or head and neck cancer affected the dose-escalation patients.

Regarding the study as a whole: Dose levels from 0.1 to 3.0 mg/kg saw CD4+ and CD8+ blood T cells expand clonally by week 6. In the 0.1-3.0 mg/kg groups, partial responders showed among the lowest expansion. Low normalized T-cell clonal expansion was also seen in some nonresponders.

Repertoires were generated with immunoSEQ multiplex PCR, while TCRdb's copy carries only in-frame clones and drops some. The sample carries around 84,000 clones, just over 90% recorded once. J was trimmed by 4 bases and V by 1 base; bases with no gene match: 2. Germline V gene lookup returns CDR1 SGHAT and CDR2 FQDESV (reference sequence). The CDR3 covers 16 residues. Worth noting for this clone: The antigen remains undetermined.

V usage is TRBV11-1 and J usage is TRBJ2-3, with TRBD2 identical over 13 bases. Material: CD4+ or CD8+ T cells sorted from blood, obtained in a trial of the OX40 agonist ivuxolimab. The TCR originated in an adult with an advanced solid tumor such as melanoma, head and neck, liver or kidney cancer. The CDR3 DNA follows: TGTGCCAGCAGCTTAGAACTAGCGGGAGGGTCAGATACGCAGTATTTT. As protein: CASSLELAGGSDTQYF.